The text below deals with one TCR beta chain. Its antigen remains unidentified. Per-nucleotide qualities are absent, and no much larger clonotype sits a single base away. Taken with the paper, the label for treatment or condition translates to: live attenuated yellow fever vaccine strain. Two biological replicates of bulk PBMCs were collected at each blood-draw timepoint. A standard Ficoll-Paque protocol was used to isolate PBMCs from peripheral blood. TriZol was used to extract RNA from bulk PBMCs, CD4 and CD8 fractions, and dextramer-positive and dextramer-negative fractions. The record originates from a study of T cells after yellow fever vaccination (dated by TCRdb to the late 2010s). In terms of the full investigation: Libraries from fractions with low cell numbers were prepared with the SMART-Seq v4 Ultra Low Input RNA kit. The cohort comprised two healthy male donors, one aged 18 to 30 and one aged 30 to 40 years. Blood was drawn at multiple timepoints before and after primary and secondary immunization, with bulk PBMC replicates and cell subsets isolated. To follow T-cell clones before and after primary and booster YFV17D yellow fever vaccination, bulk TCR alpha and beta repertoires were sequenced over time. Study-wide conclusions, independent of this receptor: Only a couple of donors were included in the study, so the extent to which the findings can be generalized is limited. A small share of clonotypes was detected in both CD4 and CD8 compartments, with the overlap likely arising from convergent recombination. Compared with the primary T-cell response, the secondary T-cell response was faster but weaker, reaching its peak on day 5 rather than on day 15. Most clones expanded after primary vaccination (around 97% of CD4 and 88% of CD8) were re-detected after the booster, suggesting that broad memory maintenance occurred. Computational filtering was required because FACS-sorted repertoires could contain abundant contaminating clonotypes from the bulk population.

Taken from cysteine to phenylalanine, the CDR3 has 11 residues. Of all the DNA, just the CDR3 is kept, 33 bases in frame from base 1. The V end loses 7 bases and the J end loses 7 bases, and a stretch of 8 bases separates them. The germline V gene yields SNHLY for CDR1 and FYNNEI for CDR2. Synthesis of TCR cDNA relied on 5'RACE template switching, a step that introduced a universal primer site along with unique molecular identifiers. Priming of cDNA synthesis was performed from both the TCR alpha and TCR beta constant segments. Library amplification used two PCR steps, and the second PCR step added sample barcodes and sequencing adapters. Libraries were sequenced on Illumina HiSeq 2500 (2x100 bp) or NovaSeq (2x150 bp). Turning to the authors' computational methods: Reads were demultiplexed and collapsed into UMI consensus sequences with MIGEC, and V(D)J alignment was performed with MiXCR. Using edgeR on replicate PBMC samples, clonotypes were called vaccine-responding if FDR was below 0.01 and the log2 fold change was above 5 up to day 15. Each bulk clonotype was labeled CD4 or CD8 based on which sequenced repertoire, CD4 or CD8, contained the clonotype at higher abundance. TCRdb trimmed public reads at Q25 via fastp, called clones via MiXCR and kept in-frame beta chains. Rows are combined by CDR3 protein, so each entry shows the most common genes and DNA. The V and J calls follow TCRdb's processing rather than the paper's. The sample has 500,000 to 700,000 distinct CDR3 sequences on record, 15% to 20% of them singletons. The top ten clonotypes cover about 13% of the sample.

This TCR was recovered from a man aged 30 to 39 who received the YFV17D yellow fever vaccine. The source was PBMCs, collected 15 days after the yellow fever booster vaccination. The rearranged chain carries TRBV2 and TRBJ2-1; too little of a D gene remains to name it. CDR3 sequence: CASNGRNEQFF. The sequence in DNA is TGTGCCAGCAATGGTCGAAATGAGCAGTTCTTC.